These T cell receptor beta chains were read from a single sample in a study of cytomegalovirus exposure and HLA in healthy donors. The data were produced by immunoSEQ multiplex PCR, yet TCRdb's version contains in-frame clones alone and is incomplete. This sample lists approximately 140,000 clones; its ten largest clones have around 1.5%. Sequenced: PBMCs. The receptors come from a middle-aged woman in good health and CMV-seronegative. CDR3s include the opening cysteine and the closing phenylalanine or tryptophan. Each record gives: V gene, D gene, J gene, CDR3 DNA, CDR3 protein. A D gene is named only where the DNA matches it firmly.

TRBV19,TRBD1,TRBJ1-1,TGTGCCAGTATACCCTACAGGGGGCCGAACACTGAAGCTTTCTTT,CASIPYRGPNTEAFF
TRBV5-1,TRBD2,TRBJ2-7,TGCGCCAGCAGCTTGACAGCGGGGAAGGACTACGAGCAGTACTTC,CASSLTAGKDYEQYF
TRBV19,TRBD1,TRBJ1-1,TGTGCCCCTGGGGGGACAGGGTCAGTCACTGAAGCTTTCTTT,CAPGGTGSVTEAFF
TRBV7-2,TRBD1,TRBJ1-3,TGTGCCAGCAGCTTAGGACCACAGGGGTCTGGAAACACCATATATTTT,CASSLGPQGSGNTIYF
TRBV19,-,TRBJ1-5,TGTGCCAGTAGTATAATCTCATCGGGAGGGATATACCGGCAGCCCCAGCATTTT,CASSIISSGGIYRQPQHF
TRBV7-9,-,TRBJ2-7,TGTGCCAGCAGCCCCAGGACAGACGAGCAGTACTTC,CASSPRTDEQYF
TRBV7-9,-,TRBJ1-2,TGTGCCAGCAGCTTAGCTGAGCGGGATGGCTACACCTTC,CASSLAERDGYTF
TRBV6-1,-,TRBJ1-2,TGTGCCAGCAGCGATCCTACAGGCCGCTATGGCTACACCTTC,CASSDPTGRYGYTF
TRBV10-3,-,TRBJ1-1,TGTGCCATCACTTTTTCCGCGGGCACTGAAGCTTTCTTT,CAITFSAGTEAFF
TRBV28,-,TRBJ1-2,TGTGCCAGCAGTTCTCACAGTAACTATGGCTACACCTTC,CASSSHSNYGYTF
TRBV6-1,TRBD1,TRBJ1-1,TGTGCCAGCAGTGAGTCAGGGGGAAGGAGCACTGAAGCTTTCTTT,CASSESGGRSTEAFF
TRBV28,TRBD2,TRBJ2-1,TGTGCCAGCATCGAGCGGGGGGGCCCTAATGAGCAGTTCTTC,CASIERGGPNEQFF
TRBV7-2,-,TRBJ1-1,TGTGCCAGCAGCTTAAGGGGGTATGAAGCTTTCTTT,CASSLRGYEAFF
TRBV19,-,TRBJ1-1,TGTGCCAGTAGTTCCGACCGGGTTAACACTGAAGCTTTCTTT,CASSSDRVNTEAFF
TRBV9,-,TRBJ1-1,TGTGCCAGCAGCGTAGGGGGAGGTGGTGAAGCTTTCTTT,CASSVGGGGEAFF
TRBV6-5,TRBD1,TRBJ1-1,TGTGCCAGCAGCCGCGGGACAGGGGTAAACACTGAAGCTTTCTTT,CASSRGTGVNTEAFF
TRBV6-5,TRBD2,TRBJ2-5,TGTGCCAGCAGTTCCACCGGGGGGAGGGAGACCCAGTACTTC,CASSSTGGRETQYF
TRBV7-3,-,TRBJ1-1,TGTGCCAGCAGCCCGGGGGGGACCAGCACTGAAGCTTTCTTT,CASSPGGTSTEAFF
TRBV7-9,TRBD2,TRBJ2-5,TGTGCCAGCAGCTTATGGACCGGCGGGGGGCTGGTAGAGACCCAGTACTTC,CASSLWTGGGLVETQYF
TRBV5-6,TRBD1,TRBJ1-2,TGTGCCAGCAGCTTGCCAGGGGGTGTTTATGGCTACACCTTC,CASSLPGGVYGYTF
TRBV18,TRBD1,TRBJ1-5,TGTGCCAGCTCACCACTTACAGGGGATAGCAATCAGCCCCAGCATTTT,CASSPLTGDSNQPQHF
TRBV10-3,TRBD2,TRBJ2-3,TGTGCCGTGGCTCTTAGCGGGGGCCCCACAGATACGCAGTATTTT,CAVALSGGPTDTQYF
TRBV28,-,TRBJ2-1,TGTGCCAGCAGTTTAGCGGCGGGGAATGAGCAGTTCTTC,CASSLAAGNEQFF
TRBV25-1,TRBD1,TRBJ1-6,TGTGCCAGCAGTGCTCACCGGGACAGCTTTAATTCACCCCTCCACTTT,CASSAHRDSFNSPLHF